The rows below give T cell receptor beta chains drawn from one sample of a study of cytomegalovirus exposure and HLA in healthy donors. Libraries were prepared by immunoSEQ multiplex PCR; TCRdb keeps only in-frame clonotypes and omits some of them. Of 200,000 to 250,000 clones listed, 70% to 90% were seen once; the top ten hold 1% to 1.5%. Input material: PBMCs. The receptors stem from a human donor in good health. CDR3s include the opening cysteine and the closing phenylalanine or tryptophan. The order of the fields is V gene, CDR3 protein.

v_call: TRBV5-1; cdr3_aa: CASSSGTSNEQFF
v_call: TRBV7-8; cdr3_aa: CASRAANYGYTF
v_call: TRBV28; cdr3_aa: CASGTQRDEQFF
v_call: TRBV7-9; cdr3_aa: CASMGTGVLETQYF
v_call: TRBV6-1; cdr3_aa: CASSGHSANTGELFF
v_call: TRBV6-4; cdr3_aa: CASSSRDTQYF
v_call: TRBV6-1; cdr3_aa: CASSEVSRGAFF
v_call: TRBV9; cdr3_aa: CASSVATGQGLTGELFF
v_call: TRBV10-3; cdr3_aa: CAIRAQTGDEQYF
v_call: TRBV29-1; cdr3_aa: CSVDHRDRASGANVLTF
v_call: TRBV27; cdr3_aa: CASSFSTPGHPRPYEQYF
v_call: TRBV9; cdr3_aa: CASSATRDNGGYTF
v_call: TRBV6-5; cdr3_aa: CASSSGRPSTDTQYF
v_call: TRBV7-9; cdr3_aa: CASSENSWGANEKLFF
v_call: TRBV7-9; cdr3_aa: CASSPLAGPYEQYF
v_call: TRBV4-3; cdr3_aa: CASSQGSLAGVSDNEQFF
v_call: TRBV12-5; cdr3_aa: CASGFRESTDTQYF
v_call: TRBV15; cdr3_aa: CATSRGQGAFEQYF